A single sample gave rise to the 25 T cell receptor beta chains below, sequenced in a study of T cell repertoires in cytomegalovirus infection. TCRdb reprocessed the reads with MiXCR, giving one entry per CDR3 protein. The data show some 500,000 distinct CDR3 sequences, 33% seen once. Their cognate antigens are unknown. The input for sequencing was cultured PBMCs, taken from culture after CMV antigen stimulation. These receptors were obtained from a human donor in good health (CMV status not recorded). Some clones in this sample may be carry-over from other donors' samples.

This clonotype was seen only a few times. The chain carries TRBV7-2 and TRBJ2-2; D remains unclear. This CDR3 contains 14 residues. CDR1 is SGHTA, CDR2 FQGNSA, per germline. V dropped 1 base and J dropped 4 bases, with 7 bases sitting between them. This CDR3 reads CASSLVLSTGELFF. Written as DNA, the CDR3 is TGTGCCAGCAGCTTAGTTTTGAGCACCGGGGAGCTGTTTTTT. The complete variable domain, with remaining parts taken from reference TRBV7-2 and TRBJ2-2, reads GAGVSQSPSNKVTEKGKDVELRCDPISGHTALYWYRQSLGQGLEFLIYFQGNSAPDKSGLPSDRFSAERTGGSVSTLTIQRTQQEDSAVYLCASSLVLSTGELFFGEGSRLTVL.

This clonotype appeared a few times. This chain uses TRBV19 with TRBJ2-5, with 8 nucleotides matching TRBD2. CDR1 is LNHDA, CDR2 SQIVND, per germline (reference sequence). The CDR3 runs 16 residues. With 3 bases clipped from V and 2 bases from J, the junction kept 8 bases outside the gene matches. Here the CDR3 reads CASSIIGGRTQETQYF. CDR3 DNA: TGTGCCAGTAGTATCATCGGCGGGAGGACACAAGAGACCCAGTACTTC.

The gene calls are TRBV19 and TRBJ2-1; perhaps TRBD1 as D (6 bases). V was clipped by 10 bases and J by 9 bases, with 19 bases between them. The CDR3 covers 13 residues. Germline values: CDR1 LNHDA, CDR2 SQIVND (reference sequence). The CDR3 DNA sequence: TGTGCCACTCGGACAGCCCGATTCGCTGAGCAGTTCTTC. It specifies CATRTARFAEQFF.

CDR3 DNA sequence: TGTGCCATCAGTGTACAAACAGGGTTTGGCTACACCTTC. The encoded protein is CAISVQTGFGYTF. The chain has TRBV10-3 and TRBJ1-2; tentative D call: TRBD1 (6 bases). V lost 4 bases and J 7 bases, leaving 13 bases between the germline ends. CDR1 is ENHRY and CDR2 is SYGVKD in the germline V gene. The CDR3 totals 13 residues.

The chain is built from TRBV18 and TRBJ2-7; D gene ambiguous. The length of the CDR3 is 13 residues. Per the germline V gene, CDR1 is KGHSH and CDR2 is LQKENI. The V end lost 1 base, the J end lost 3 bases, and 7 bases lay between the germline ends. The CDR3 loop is CASSPQDGYEQYF. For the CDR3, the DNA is TGTGCCAGCTCACCACAAGACGGCTACGAGCAGTACTTC.

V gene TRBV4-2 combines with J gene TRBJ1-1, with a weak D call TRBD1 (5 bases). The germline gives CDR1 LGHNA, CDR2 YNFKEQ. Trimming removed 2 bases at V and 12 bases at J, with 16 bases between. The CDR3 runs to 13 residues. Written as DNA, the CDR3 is TGTGCCAGCAGCCAACCACCAGAGCAGGGACCTTTCTTT. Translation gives CASSQPPEQGPFF.

CDR3 residues: CASSSLNRFDMNTEAFF. The CDR3 DNA sequence: TGTGCCAGCAGTTCCCTGAACAGGTTTGACATGAACACTGAAGCTTTCTTT. The V gene is TRBV28, the J gene TRBJ1-1; D might be TRBD1 (5 bases). This CDR3 region has 17 residues. Germline CDR1 reads MDHEN; CDR2 reads SYDVKM. V dropped 4 bases and J dropped 0 bases, with 18 bases sitting between them. The full variable domain, rest sourced from reference TRBV28 and TRBJ1-1, is DVKVTQSSRYLVKRTGEKVFLECVQDMDHENMFWYRQDPGLGLRLIYFSYDVKMKEKGDIPEGYSVSREKKERFSLILESASTNQTSMYLCASSSLNRFDMNTEAFFGQGTRLTVV.

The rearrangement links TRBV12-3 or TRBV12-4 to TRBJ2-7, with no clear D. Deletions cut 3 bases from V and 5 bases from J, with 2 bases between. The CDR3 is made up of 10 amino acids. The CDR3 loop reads CASSLHEQYF. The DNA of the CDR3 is TGTGCCAGCAGTTTGCACGAGCAGTACTTC.

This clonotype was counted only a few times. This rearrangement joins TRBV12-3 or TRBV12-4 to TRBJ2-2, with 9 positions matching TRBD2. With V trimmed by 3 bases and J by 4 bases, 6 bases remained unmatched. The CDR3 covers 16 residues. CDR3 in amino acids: CASSLRLAEFTGELFF. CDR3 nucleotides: TGTGCCAGCAGTTTGCGACTAGCGGAATTCACCGGGGAGCTGTTTTTT.

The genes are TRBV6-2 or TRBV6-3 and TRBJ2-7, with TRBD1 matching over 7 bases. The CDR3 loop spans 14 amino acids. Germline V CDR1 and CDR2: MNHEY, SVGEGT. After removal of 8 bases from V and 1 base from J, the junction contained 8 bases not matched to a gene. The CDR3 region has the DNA TGTGCCAGCGGAGCTCTGGGACAGTCCTACGAGCAGTACTTC. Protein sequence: CASGALGQSYEQYF.

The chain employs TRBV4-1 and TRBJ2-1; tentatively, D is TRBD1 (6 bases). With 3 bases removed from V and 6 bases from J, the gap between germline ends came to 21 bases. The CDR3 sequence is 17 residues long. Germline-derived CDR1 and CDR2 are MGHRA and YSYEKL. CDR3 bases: TGCGCCAGCAGCCACCTCATGCAGGGGCCCCGGGGCAATGAGCAGTTCTTC. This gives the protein CASSHLMQGPRGNEQFF.

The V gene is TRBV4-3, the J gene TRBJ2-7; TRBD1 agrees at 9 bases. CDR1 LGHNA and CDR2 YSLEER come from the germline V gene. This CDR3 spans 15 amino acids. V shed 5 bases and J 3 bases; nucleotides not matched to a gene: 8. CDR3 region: CASSITGTGNYEQYF. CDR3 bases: TGCGCCAGCAGCATTACCGGGACAGGGAACTACGAGCAGTACTTC.

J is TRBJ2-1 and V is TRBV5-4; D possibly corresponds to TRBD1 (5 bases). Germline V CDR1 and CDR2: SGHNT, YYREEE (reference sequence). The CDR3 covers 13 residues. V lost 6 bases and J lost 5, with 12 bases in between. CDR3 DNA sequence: TGTGCCAGCACCCTACAGGTTCACAATGAGCAGTTCTTC. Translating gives CASTLQVHNEQFF.

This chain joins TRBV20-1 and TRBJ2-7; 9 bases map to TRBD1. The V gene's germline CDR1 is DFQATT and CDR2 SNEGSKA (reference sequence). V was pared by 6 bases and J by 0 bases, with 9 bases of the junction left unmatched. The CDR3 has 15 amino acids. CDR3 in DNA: TGCAGTGCCCTACAGGGACAGGGATACTCCTACGAGCAGTACTTC. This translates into CSALQGQGYSYEQYF.

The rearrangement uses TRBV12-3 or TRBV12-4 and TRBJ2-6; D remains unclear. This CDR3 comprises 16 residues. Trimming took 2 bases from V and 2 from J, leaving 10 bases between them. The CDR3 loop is CASSLFHTTGANVLTF. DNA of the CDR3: TGTGCCAGCAGTTTATTTCATACAACTGGGGCCAACGTCCTGACTTTC.

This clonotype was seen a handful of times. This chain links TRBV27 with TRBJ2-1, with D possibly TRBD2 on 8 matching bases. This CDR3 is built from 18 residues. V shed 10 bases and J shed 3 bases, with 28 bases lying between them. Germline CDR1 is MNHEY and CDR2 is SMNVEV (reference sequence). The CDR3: CATRGRGDRREDYNEQFF. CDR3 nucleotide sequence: TGTGCCACCCGGGGCAGGGGGGATCGGCGGGAGGACTACAATGAGCAGTTCTTC.

The DNA for the CDR3 is TGTGCCAGCAGTGAACCCCGACAGGCTTACCGCCGGAACACTGAAGCTTTCTTT. Translated: CASSEPRQAYRRNTEAFF. The V gene is TRBV6-8, the J gene TRBJ1-1; maybe TRBD1 (6 bases). Germline CDR1 is MNHGY and CDR2 is SAAAGT. Trimming stripped 5 bases from V and 1 base from J, with 23 bases between. This CDR3 has 18 residues.

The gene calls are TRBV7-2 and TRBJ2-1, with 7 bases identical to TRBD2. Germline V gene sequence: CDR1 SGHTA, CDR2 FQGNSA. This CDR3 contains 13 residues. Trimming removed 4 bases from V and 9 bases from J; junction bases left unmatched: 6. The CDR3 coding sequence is TGTGCCAGCAGCTCAGCAGCGGGGAGTGAGCAGTTCTTC. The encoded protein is CASSSAAGSEQFF.

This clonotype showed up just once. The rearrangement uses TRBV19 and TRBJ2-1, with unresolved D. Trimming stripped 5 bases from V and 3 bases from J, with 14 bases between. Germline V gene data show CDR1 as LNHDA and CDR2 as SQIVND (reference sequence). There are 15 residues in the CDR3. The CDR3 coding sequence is TGTGCCAGTAGTCCGCCCTCTGCACGCTACAATGAGCAGTTCTTC. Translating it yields CASSPPSARYNEQFF. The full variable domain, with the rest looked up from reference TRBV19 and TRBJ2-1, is DGGITQSPKYLFRKEGQNVTLSCEQNLNHDAMYWYRQDPGQGLRLIYYSQIVNDFQKGDIAEGYSVSREKKESFPLTVTSAQKNPTAFYLCASSPPSARYNEQFFGPGTRLTVL.

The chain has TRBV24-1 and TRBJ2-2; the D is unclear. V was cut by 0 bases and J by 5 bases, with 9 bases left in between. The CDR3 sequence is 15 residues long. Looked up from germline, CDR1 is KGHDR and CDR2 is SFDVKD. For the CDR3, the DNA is TGTGCCACCAGTGATTTGCGTCTCGGGACCGGGGAGCTGTTTTTT. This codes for CATSDLRLGTGELFF.

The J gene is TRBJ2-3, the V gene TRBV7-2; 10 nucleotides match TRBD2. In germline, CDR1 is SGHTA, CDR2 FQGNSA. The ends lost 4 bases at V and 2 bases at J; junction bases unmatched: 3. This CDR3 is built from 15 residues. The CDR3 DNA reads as TGTGCCAGCAGCTCTCTAGCGGGAGTCACAGATACGCAGTATTTT. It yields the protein CASSSLAGVTDTQYF.

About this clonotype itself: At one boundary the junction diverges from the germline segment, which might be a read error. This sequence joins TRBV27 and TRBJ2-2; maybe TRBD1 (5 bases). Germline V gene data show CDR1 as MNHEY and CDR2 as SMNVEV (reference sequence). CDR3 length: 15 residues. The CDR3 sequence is CASGFPDTTAGELFF. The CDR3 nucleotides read TGTGCCAGCGGTTTCCCGGACACTACGGCCGGGGAGCTGTTTTTT.

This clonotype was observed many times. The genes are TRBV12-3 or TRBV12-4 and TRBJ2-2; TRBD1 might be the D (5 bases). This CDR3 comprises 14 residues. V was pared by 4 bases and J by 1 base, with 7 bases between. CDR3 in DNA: TGTGCCAGCAGTTGGACACTGAACACCGGGGAGCTGTTTTTT. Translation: CASSWTLNTGELFF.

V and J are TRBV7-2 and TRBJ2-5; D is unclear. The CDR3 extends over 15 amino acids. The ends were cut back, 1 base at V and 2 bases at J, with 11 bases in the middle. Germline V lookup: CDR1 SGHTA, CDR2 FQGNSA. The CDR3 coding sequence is TGTGCCAGCAGCTTAGAAGTTAGCAGACAAGAGACCCAGTACTTC. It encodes CASSLEVSRQETQYF.

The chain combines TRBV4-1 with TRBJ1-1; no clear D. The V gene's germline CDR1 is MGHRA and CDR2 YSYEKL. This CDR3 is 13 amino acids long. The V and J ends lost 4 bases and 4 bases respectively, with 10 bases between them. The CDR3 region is CASSPNPGTEAFF. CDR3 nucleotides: TGCGCCAGCAGCCCCAACCCGGGCACTGAAGCTTTCTTT.